Listed below are T cell receptor beta chains from one sample, sequenced in a study of blood T cell repertoires in COVID-19. Sequencing was performed with immunoSEQ multiplex PCR; in TCRdb, only in-frame clones are kept and a portion is missing. The table includes approximately 54,000 clones, around 84% detected once. The sequenced sample consisted of peripheral blood. These receptors were taken from a man older than 75 with active COVID-19. Both conserved end residues are part of each CDR3. A D gene is named only where the DNA matches it firmly. Where a row states a size, it is once, few, many or the class of an expanded clone; other rows omit it.

>TRBJ2-5|TRBD1|TRBV11-2|.
CASSLKGAIAETQYF
TGTGCCAGCAGCTTAAAGGGGGCAATTGCAGAGACCCAGTACTTC
>TRBJ1-3|.|TRBV3-1/TRBV3-2|.
CASSQDSAGNTIYF
TGTGCCAGCAGCCAAGACTCAGCTGGAAACACCATATATTTT
>TRBJ2-7|TRBD2|TRBV10-1|.
CASSGTSRQLDEQYF
TGCGCCAGCAGTGGGACTAGCCGACAACTTGACGAGCAGTACTTC
>TRBJ2-7|TRBD1|TRBV9|.
CASSRTGAANYEQYF
TGTGCCAGCAGCCGGACAGGGGCCGCGAACTACGAGCAGTACTTC
>TRBJ2-1|TRBD2|TRBV24-1|.
CATSASYEGTSSGFKQFF
TGTGCCACCAGTGCCTCCTACGAAGGGACTAGTTCCGGTTTTAAGCAGTTCTTC
>TRBJ2-7|TRBD2|TRBV5-6|.
CASSLGLAVPYEQYF
TGTGCCAGCAGCTTGGGACTAGCGGTCCCCTACGAGCAGTACTTC
>TRBJ2-1|TRBD2|TRBV7-9|.
CASSLPRSSWTSDDEQFF
TGTGCCAGCAGCCTCCCACGCAGTTCGTGGACTAGTGATGATGAGCAGTTCTTC
>TRBJ1-4|.|TRBV6-5|.
CASSYWQGRNEKLFF
TGTGCCAGCAGTTACTGGCAGGGGAGAAATGAAAAACTGTTTTTT
>TRBJ2-7|.|TRBV4-2|.
CASSQEGGPVSYEQYF
TGTGCCAGCAGCCAAGAAGGCGGGCCGGTGTCCTACGAGCAGTACTTC
>TRBJ2-1|TRBD1|TRBV7-3|.
CASSIQGESEQFF
TGTGCCAGCAGCATACAGGGGGAAAGTGAGCAGTTCTTC
>TRBJ2-1|.|TRBV11-3|.
CASSLKPGAQSYNEQFF
TGTGCCAGCAGCTTAAAACCGGGAGCGCAGTCCTACAATGAGCAGTTCTTC
>TRBJ2-2|TRBD1|TRBV18|.
CASSPQGAWTGELFF
TGTGCCAGCTCGCCCCAGGGGGCTTGGACCGGGGAGCTGTTTTTT
>TRBJ2-3|TRBD2|TRBV5-1|.
CASSVGGTDTQYF
TGCGCCAGCAGCGTGGGAGGGACAGATACGCAGTATTTT
>TRBJ2-5|.|TRBV9|.
CASSGRDTGRETQYF
TGTGCCAGCAGCGGCCGGGACACTGGGCGGGAGACCCAGTACTTC
>TRBJ2-7|.|TRBV5-1|.
CASSMDEAKSYEQYF
TGCGCCAGCAGCATGGACGAGGCGAAATCCTACGAGCAGTACTTC
>TRBJ2-3|TRBD2|TRBV4-3|.
CASSQVLAGTTDTQYF
TGCGCCAGCAGCCAAGTACTAGCGGGAACCACAGATACGCAGTATTTT
>TRBJ1-2|.|TRBV12-3/TRBV12-4|.
CASSLERNYGYTF
TGTGCCAGCAGTTTGGAGCGAAACTATGGCTACACCTTC
>TRBJ2-1|TRBD2|TRBV28|.
CASWEGLASNEQFF
TGTGCCAGCTGGGAGGGACTAGCGAGTAATGAGCAGTTCTTC
>TRBJ2-1|TRBD2|TRBV7-9|.
CASSPRTSGRDEQFF
TGTGCCAGCAGCCCCCGGACTAGCGGGAGGGATGAGCAGTTCTTC
>TRBJ2-1|TRBD2|TRBV11-2|.
CASSLAGRGNEQFF
TGTGCCAGCAGCCTAGCGGGTCGAGGAAATGAGCAGTTCTTC
>TRBJ2-3|TRBD2|TRBV6-4|.
CASSPAAGGADTQYF
TGTGCCAGCAGCCCCGCCGCGGGGGGCGCAGATACGCAGTATTTT
>TRBJ2-7|TRBD2|TRBV28|.
CASKGSSGSSYEQYF
TGTGCCAGCAAGGGAAGTAGCGGGAGCTCCTACGAGCAGTACTTC
>TRBJ2-7|.|TRBV11-2|.
CASSLGGSGLTYEQYF
TGTGCCAGCAGCTTAGGGGGAAGCGGGCTCACCTACGAGCAGTACTTC
>TRBJ2-7|.|TRBV5-4|.
CASSIPTDTSTYEQYF
TGTGCCAGCAGCATCCCAACCGACACCTCGACCTACGAGCAGTACTTC
>TRBJ2-1|TRBD2|TRBV6-5|.
CASSRAGVYNEQFF
TGTGCCAGCAGCCGGGCGGGAGTTTACAATGAGCAGTTCTTC
>TRBJ2-3|.|TRBV5-1|.
CASSLYSGPRDTQYF
TGCGCCAGCAGCTTGTATTCCGGTCCGAGGGATACGCAGTATTTT
>TRBJ2-7|.|TRBV7-3|.
CASSPGRTEKQYF
TGTGCCAGCAGCCCCGGAAGAACAGAAAAGCAGTACTTC
>TRBJ1-1|.|TRBV4-2|.
CASSQVGSRNEAFF
TGTGCCAGCAGCCAAGTCGGGTCGCGGAACGAAGCTTTCTTT
>TRBJ2-5|.|TRBV28|.
CASTTPGETQYF
TGTGCCAGCACTACTCCCGGGGAGACCCAGTACTTC
>TRBJ1-4|.|TRBV5-6|.
CASSWGPAGNNEKLFF
TGTGCCAGCAGCTGGGGCCCAGCAGGGAATAATGAAAAACTGTTTTTT
>TRBJ2-1|TRBD1|TRBV25-1|.
CASSDYGTGIYNEQFF
TGTGCCAGCAGTGATTACGGGACAGGGATCTACAATGAGCAGTTCTTC
>TRBJ2-6|.|TRBV12-5|.
CASGLQGEGGANVLTF
TGTGCTAGTGGTTTACAGGGGGAGGGGGGGGCCAACGTCCTGACTTTC
>TRBJ2-3|TRBD2|TRBV5-6|.
CASTTGLAGVMGPDTQYF
TGTGCCAGCACCACTGGACTAGCGGGAGTGATGGGCCCAGATACGCAGTATTTT
>TRBJ2-1|.|TRBV6-5|.
CASSSPSYHGNEQFF
TGTGCCAGCAGTTCCCCGTCCTACCACGGGAATGAGCAGTTCTTC
>TRBJ2-1|TRBD2|TRBV5-1|.
CASSPGLAGGRDEQFF
TGCGCCAGCAGCCCCGGTTTAGCGGGAGGGCGCGATGAGCAGTTCTTC
>TRBJ2-2|TRBD2|TRBV7-8|once
CASSPGTTNTGELFF
TGTGCCAGCAGCCCCGGGACTACCAACACCGGGGAGCTGTTTTTT
>TRBJ2-7|.|TRBV4-1|.
CASSQFAGLNEQYF
TGCGCCAGCAGCCAATTTGCGGGATTGAACGAGCAGTACTTC
>TRBJ2-1|TRBD2|TRBV19|.
CASSIRTSGNTYNEQFF
TGTGCCAGTAGTATAAGGACTAGCGGGAATACATACAATGAGCAGTTCTTC
>TRBJ2-3|TRBD2|TRBV18|.
CASSPPTSGGDTQYF
TGTGCCAGCTCACCACCGACTAGCGGTGGAGATACGCAGTATTTT
>TRBJ2-3|.|TRBV6-5|.
CASSKQGRNTQYF
TGTGCCAGCAGTAAACAGGGTAGGAATACGCAGTATTTT
>TRBJ2-3|TRBD1|TRBV28|once
CASSAGGAGTDTQYF
TGTGCCAGCAGTGCAGGGGGCGCTGGCACAGATACGCAGTATTTT
>TRBJ2-3|TRBD2|TRBV7-2|.
CASRRDYGTDTQYF
TGTGCCAGCAGAAGGGACTATGGGACAGATACGCAGTATTTT
>TRBJ2-7|.|TRBV6-5|.
CASSYSLLGNFYEQYF
TGTGCCAGCAGTTACTCCTTACTCGGTAATTTCTACGAGCAGTACTTC
>TRBJ2-2|TRBD1|TRBV2|.
CASDLTRTGDTGELFF
TGTGCCAGCGATCTAACTAGGACAGGGGACACCGGGGAGCTGTTTTTT
>TRBJ2-7|.|TRBV4-2|few
CASSQGSGPYEQYF
TGTGCCAGCAGCCAAGGTAGCGGCCCCTACGAGCAGTACTTC